Reported below is one T cell receptor (beta chain). The source of the sample is a study of OX40 agonist ivuxolimab in advanced cancers. Study-wide context: Patients were dosed with the agonistic anti-OX40 (CD134) antibody ivuxolimab.

CDR3 length: 15 residues. CDR1 is SGHTA, CDR2 FQGNSA, per germline. The V end lost 1 base, the J end lost 2 bases, and 12 bases lay between the germline ends. Prior autoimmune disease or systemic immunosuppression barred patients. TCRdb's copy holds only in-frame clones and misses some; the assay was immunoSEQ multiplex PCR. This table has more than 80,000 clones, roughly nine tenths appearing once. This receptor was obtained from an adult with an advanced solid tumor such as melanoma, head and neck, liver or kidney cancer. The sequencing used CD4+ or CD8+ T cells sorted from blood, collected in a trial of the OX40 agonist ivuxolimab. The chain couples TRBV7-2 to TRBJ2-7, with unresolved D. The CDR3 loop reads CASSLDGRITYEQYF. The CDR3 nucleotides are TGTGCCAGCAGCTTAGACGGACGTATTACCTACGAGCAGTACTTC.